Following are 3 T cell receptor beta chains from one sample sequenced in a study of T-cell reconstitution after alpha-beta-depleted transplantation in children (dated by TCRdb to the mid-2010s). Receptors were amplified or captured by PCR. Sequencing relied on an Illumina HiSeq 2500. To normalize quantification of the TCRbeta repertoire, the TCR libraries were built with molecular barcoding that relied on unique molecular identifiers. TCRdb handled the public reads itself, with Q25 trimming in fastp and clone calling in MiXCR, and kept productive beta chains. Each entry merges the rows of one CDR3 protein and shows their most common DNA and genes. In all, the sample holds roughly 570,000 distinct CDR3 sequences, and approximately 30% of those were seen once. The ten top clones hold just over 35% of the sample. The sample's treatment or condition label, decoded: allogeneic hematopoietic cell transplantation with graft depleted of TCRalphabeta T cells and CD19 B cells.

Sample: PBMCs, taken before TCRalphabeta/CD19-depleted stem cell transplant. These receptors were obtained from a boy under two years old with Wiskott-Aldrich syndrome, due to receive a stem cell transplant.

The chain has TRBV24-1 and TRBJ2-3, with 10 bases lining up with TRBD2. The germline CDR1 and CDR2 sequences are KGHDR and SFDVKD. With V trimmed by 10 bases and J by 4 bases, 4 bases remained unmatched. The CDR3 has 13 amino acids. CDR3 nucleotide sequence: TGTGCCACTAGCGGGGGGCTGCCAGATACGCAGTATTTT. This translates into CATSGGLPDTQYF.

The sample holds a few counts of this clonotype. This chain joins TRBV7-9 and TRBJ1-4; the D gene is possibly TRBD1 (5 bases). Germline V lookup: CDR1 SEHNR, CDR2 FQNEAQ (reference sequence). This CDR3 has 15 residues. V was trimmed by 0 bases and J by 6 bases, leaving 11 bases between them. CDR3 in DNA: TGTGCCAGCAGCTTAGCGTTGGGGGTTCATGAAAAACTGTTTTTT. Translated: CASSLALGVHEKLFF.

There are a few counts of this clonotype. CDR3 region: CASSSTSSTDTQYF. Written as DNA, the CDR3 is TGCGCCAGCAGCTCGACCTCTAGCACAGATACGCAGTATTTT. The chain carries TRBV5-1 and TRBJ2-3; D not resolved. V shed 3 bases and J shed 0 bases, with 8 bases lying between them. Germline CDR1 is SGHRS and CDR2 is YFSETQ. The CDR3 length is 14 residues. Drawing the rest from reference TRBV5-1 and TRBJ2-3, the complete variable domain is KAGVTQTPRYLIKTRGQQVTLSCSPISGHRSVSWYQQTPGQGLQFLFEYFSETQRNKGNFPGRFSGRQFSNSRSEMNVSTLELGDSALYLCASSSTSSTDTQYFGPGTRLTVL.